Given below is one T cell receptor beta chain in context. The antigen is unknown. The ends lost 6 bases at V and 8 bases at J; junction bases unmatched: 10. This CDR3 is 14 amino acids long. These data belong to a study of metastatic and nonmetastatic thyroid tumors. General study findings and limits: Reportedly, malignant thyroid tumors had significantly higher TCR beta diversity than benign nodules, in blood and tumor.

No treatment had been given to any patient before thyroid surgery. Authors' analysis steps: CDR3 differences across clinicopathological groups were used to build a distant-metastasis classifier for papillary thyroid cancer. TCRdb re-analyzed the PCR reads through MiXCR. None of the V and J calls come from the authors' own analysis; TCRdb made them. The sample consists of about 60,000 clones, 15% to 20% of them appearing once. The TCR was taken from a male donor with papillary thyroid cancer or a benign thyroid nodule (not recorded which). Some clones in this sample may be carry-over from other donors' samples. The chain couples TRBV12-3 or TRBV12-4 to TRBJ2-4; 7 positions match TRBD2. The specimen was blood. The CDR3 region has the DNA TGTGCCAGCAGCCGGAGCGGGAACCGAGACATTCAGTACTTC. Its protein product is CASSRSGNRDIQYF.